These 20 T cell receptor beta chains came from one sample sequenced in a study of CD8 T cells in Susac syndrome. cDNA came from roughly 0.53 to 1 ug RNA primed by random hexamers. Each CDR3 protein gets one entry after TCRdb re-called the immunoSEQ multiplex PCR reads with MiXCR. The sample has over 350,000 distinct CDR3 sequences, approximately 85% seen once. Input material: CD8+ T cells from PBMCs. The receptor set was obtained from a human donor with multiple sclerosis.

V usage is TRBV4-1 and J usage is TRBJ2-1; D uncertain. Per the germline V gene, CDR1 is MGHRA and CDR2 is YSYEKL. V lost 3 bases and J 6 bases, leaving 15 bases between the germline ends. This CDR3 contains 15 residues. CDR3 DNA: TGCGCCAGCAGCCAGGACCTTTTTTCGAGCAATGAGCAGTTCTTC. Translating gives CASSQDLFSSNEQFF.

CDR3 amino acids: CASSQGGTQAFF. The CDR3 nucleotides read TGCGCCAGCAGCCAGGGGGGGACACAGGCTTTCTTT. The chain couples TRBV4-1 to TRBJ1-1; a weak D match, TRBD1 (6 bases). The V gene lost 3 bases and the J gene lost 11 bases, with 13 bases spanning the gap. Per germline, CDR1 MGHRA and CDR2 YSYEKL. The CDR3 is 12 amino acids.

The chain carries TRBV6-5 and TRBJ2-3, with 15 positions matching TRBD2. Germline V gene data show CDR1 as MNHEY and CDR2 as SVGAGI. Trimming at V came to 4 bases and at J to 5 bases, leaving 13 bases not matched to a gene. The CDR3 runs 19 residues. CDR3 nucleotide sequence: TGTGCCAGCAGTTTTCTCCAGGGACTAGCGGGGGGATCGGGAGATACGCAGTATTTT. This gives the protein CASSFLQGLAGGSGDTQYF.

V is TRBV4-1 and J is TRBJ1-2, with D possibly being TRBD1 (5 bases). V lost 1 base and J 2 bases, leaving 11 bases between the germline ends. The CDR3 has 15 amino acids. In germline, CDR1 is MGHRA, CDR2 YSYEKL. DNA for the CDR3: TGCGCCAGCAGCCAAGTCGGGACGGAGAACTATGGCTACACCTTC. It is translated as CASSQVGTENYGYTF.

The chain links TRBV5-4 to TRBJ2-3, with a possible D match to TRBD1 (5 bases). Trimming cost V 0 bases and J 8 bases, with 7 bases left between them. This CDR3 has 12 amino acids. The germline V gene has CDR1 SGHNT and CDR2 YYREEE (reference sequence). The CDR3, as DNA: TGTGCCAGCAGCTTGGGTGGGGCTACGCAGTATTTT. This encodes CASSLGGATQYF.

The J gene is TRBJ2-7, the V gene TRBV7-6; 7 bases are shared with TRBD1. V lost 6 bases and J lost 1; bases outside the gene matches: 3. The CDR3 is 13 amino acids. CDR1 SGHVS and CDR2 FNYEAQ come from the germline V gene. The CDR3 DNA is TGTGCCAGCAGGCCGACAGGGTCCTACGAGCAGTACTTC. Its protein product is CASRPTGSYEQYF.

On this clonotype itself: One end of the junction does not line up with germline, which may come from a read error. The V and J genes are TRBV15 and TRBJ2-1, with 7 bases that match TRBD1. This CDR3 comprises 15 residues. Germline lookup yields CDR1 LNHNV and CDR2 YYDKDF (reference sequence). CDR3 amino acids: CATSPSEGAVNEQSF. In DNA form, the CDR3 reads TGTGCCACCAGCCCGAGCGAGGGGGCCGTCAATGAGCAGTCCTTC.

The chain is built from TRBV12-3 or TRBV12-4 and TRBJ2-3; D possibly corresponds to TRBD2 (6 bases). Trimming shortened V by 1 base and J by 2 bases, and 13 bases separated the two germline ends. This CDR3 contains 16 residues. CDR3 DNA: TGTGCCAGCAGTTTAGGGCGGGGCGTTGACACAGATACGCAGTATTTT. Amino acid sequence: CASSLGRGVDTDTQYF.

The chain uses TRBV2 and TRBJ1-1, with D perhaps TRBD1 (6 bases). V dropped 3 bases and J dropped 0 bases, with 14 bases sitting between them. Germline values: CDR1 SNHLY, CDR2 FYNNEI. The CDR3 runs 16 residues. The CDR3 here is CASSEGAVSLNTEAFF. DNA of the CDR3: TGTGCCAGCAGTGAGGGGGCAGTCTCGCTGAACACTGAAGCTTTCTTT.

The chain is built from TRBV29-1 and TRBJ2-1; 14 nucleotides match TRBD2. This CDR3 is 17 amino acids long. Unmatched junction bases numbered 7, after V lost 3 bases and J lost 3 bases. Germline V gives CDR1 SQVTM, CDR2 ANQGSEA. The CDR3 DNA is TGCAGCGTTGAGCAGACTAGCGGGAGGGCCATCTACAATGAGCAGTTCTTC. This codes for CSVEQTSGRAIYNEQFF.

The chain uses TRBV20-1 and TRBJ2-7, with D perhaps matching TRBD1 (6 bases). V was cut by 0 bases and J by 4 bases, with 16 bases left in between. This CDR3 has 15 amino acids. Germline assignment: CDR1 DFQATT and CDR2 SNEGSKA (reference sequence). CDR3 in amino acids: CSAREIQGFWYEQYF. The CDR3 bases are TGCAGTGCTAGAGAGATACAGGGATTTTGGTACGAGCAGTACTTC.

This clonotype was observed once. This rearrangement joins TRBV7-2 to TRBJ1-1, with unresolved D. The CDR3 length is 13 residues. Trimming removed 2 bases from V and 7 bases from J, with 11 bases in between. The germline gives CDR1 SGHTA, CDR2 FQGNSA. The CDR3 reads CASSLIRWGEAFF. As DNA, the CDR3 is TGTGCCAGCAGCTTAATCCGGTGGGGTGAAGCTTTCTTT.

This clonotype has just one count. The gene calls are TRBV4-2 and TRBJ2-7; 9 bases are shared with TRBD2. The CDR3 has 15 residues. Per germline, CDR1 LGHNA and CDR2 YNFKEQ. Unmatched junction bases numbered 5, after V lost 0 bases and J lost 5 bases. The CDR3 DNA reads as TGTGCCAGCAGCCAAGATATAGCGGGAGTTGACGAGCAGTACTTC. It specifies CASSQDIAGVDEQYF.

CDR3 protein: CASSMTSVAYEQYF. The CDR3 DNA is TGTGCCAGTAGTATGACTAGCGTCGCCTACGAGCAGTACTTC. J is TRBJ2-7 and V is TRBV19, with TRBD2 identical over 8 bases. The CDR3 spans 14 residues. V was clipped by 3 bases and J by 2 bases; unmatched bases: 3. Germline-derived CDR1 and CDR2 are LNHDA and SQIVND (reference sequence).

The chain uses TRBV11-2 and TRBJ2-5, with no clear D. The CDR3 covers 14 residues. The V gene lost 5 bases and the J gene lost 1 base, with 11 bases spanning the gap. Germline V gives CDR1 SGHAT, CDR2 FQNNGV. The CDR3 nucleotides are TGTGCCAGCAGCCCCCCAGCCACCCAAGAGACCCAGTACTTC. Protein: CASSPPATQETQYF.

This rearrangement joins TRBV6-5 to TRBJ1-5; D gene unclear. This CDR3 is 15 amino acids long. Germline-derived CDR1 and CDR2 are MNHEY and SVGAGI. The germline V and J ends were trimmed by 5 bases and 0 bases, with 11 bases remaining between them. The CDR3 reads CASSAHVDSNQPQHF. In DNA, the CDR3 is TGTGCCAGCAGTGCCCACGTGGATAGCAATCAGCCCCAGCATTTT.

As regards this clonotype: One end of the junction varies from germline; a read error may be responsible. V and J are TRBV28 and TRBJ2-1, with TRBD2 as a possible D gene (6 bases). Germline CDR1 and CDR2: MDHEN and SYDVKM. The CDR3 runs 15 residues. CDR3 DNA sequence: TGTGCCGGCAGTTTTCTGCCTAGCGTTATCAGTGAGCAGTTCTTC. This sequence encodes CAGSFLPSVISEQFF.

This chain links TRBV28 with TRBJ2-1; D unclear. Germline V gene sequence: CDR1 MDHEN, CDR2 SYDVKM. The length of the CDR3 is 13 residues. Trimming removed 4 bases from V and 7 bases from J, with 11 bases in between. The CDR3 reads CASSSLLNNEQFF. CDR3 nucleotide sequence: TGTGCCAGCAGTTCCCTATTAAATAATGAGCAGTTCTTC.

The chain employs TRBV11-2 and TRBJ2-5; D perhaps matches TRBD1 (6 bases). V was cut by 3 bases and J by 2 bases, with 22 bases left in between. Per the germline V gene, CDR1 is SGHAT and CDR2 is FQNNGV. The CDR3 is 18 residues long. CDR3 coding DNA: TGTGCCAGCAGCTTTCACCCCAGGGGAAGAGGGCCACAAGAGACCCAGTACTTC. As protein: CASSFHPRGRGPQETQYF.

This clonotype has just one count. The J gene is TRBJ2-7, the V gene TRBV7-8, with D unclear. The CDR3 spans 17 residues. The V end lost 1 base, the J end lost 1 base, and 17 bases lay between the germline ends. Germline lookup yields CDR1 SGHVS and CDR2 FQNEAQ. CDR3 region: CASSLDRRQSVSYEQYF. CDR3 in DNA: TGTGCCAGCAGCTTAGACCGAAGGCAGTCGGTGTCCTACGAGCAGTACTTC.